The 30 T cell receptor beta chains presented below share a single source sample, sequenced in a study of cytomegalovirus exposure and HLA in healthy donors. Primers included in the PCR were 60 Vbeta and 13 Jbeta primers. Profiled with immunoSEQ multiplex PCR; TCRdb holds only in-frame clones, not every one. In the table there are approximately 160,000 clones, roughly 80% of which are singletons. The sequenced material came from PBMCs. The receptor set was obtained from a man aged 50 to 60 in good health and CMV-seropositive.

This clone was picked up a small number of times. V and J are TRBV28 and TRBJ1-3; perhaps TRBD1 as D (6 bases). Between the trimmed V and J ends, which lost 7 bases and 0 bases, there was a span of 13 bases. The germline V gene encodes CDR1 MDHEN and CDR2 SYDVKM. This CDR3 is 15 amino acids long. The DNA of the CDR3 is TGTGCCAGCATAGGGGGGGAGAGCTCTGGAAACACCATATATTTT. This codes for CASIGGESSGNTIYF.

The genes are TRBV6-5 and TRBJ1-1; 7 nucleotides align to TRBD1. V trimming: 6 bases; J trimming: 7 bases; junction bases outside the gene matches: 11. Germline-derived CDR1 and CDR2 are MNHEY and SVGAGI. The CDR3 has 14 residues. The CDR3 nucleotides read TGTGCCAGCAGCCTTGACAGGGAAGGTGGTGAAGCTTTCTTT. It encodes CASSLDREGGEAFF.

J is TRBJ2-7 and V is TRBV9; a possible D gene is TRBD2 (5 bases). From germline, CDR1 is SGDLS and CDR2 YYNGEE. Trimming shortened V by 5 bases and J by 0 bases, and 12 bases separated the two germline ends. CDR3 length: 14 amino acids. Here the CDR3 reads CASRAEGPSYEQYF. CDR3 in DNA: TGTGCCAGCAGGGCCGAGGGCCCCTCCTACGAGCAGTACTTC.

The chain couples TRBV4-2 to TRBJ2-1; TRBD1 is a possible D gene (6 bases). Germline-derived CDR1 and CDR2 are LGHNA and YNFKEQ. There are 17 residues in the CDR3. V was trimmed by 0 bases and J by 5 bases, leaving 17 bases between them. The CDR3 loop is CASSQDFTGTRNNEQFF. The CDR3 DNA sequence: TGTGCCAGCAGCCAAGACTTTACCGGGACAAGGAACAATGAGCAGTTCTTC.

The rearrangement joins TRBV9 to TRBJ1-2; 8 bases line up with TRBD1. Germline V CDR1 and CDR2: SGDLS, YYNGEE. The CDR3 has 13 amino acids. Trimming cost V 4 bases and J 6 bases; bases outside gene matches: 5. The CDR3 region is CASSIRQGNGYTF. In DNA, the CDR3 is TGTGCCAGCAGCATCCGACAGGGGAATGGCTACACCTTC.

This clone was detected once. The chain carries TRBV7-9 and TRBJ2-3; weak D call: TRBD2 (7 bases). The V end lost 7 bases, the J end lost 2 bases, and 10 bases lay between the germline ends. Germline loops: CDR1 SEHNR, CDR2 FQNEAQ (reference sequence). The CDR3 sequence is 13 residues long. This CDR3 is CASKGGNTDTQYF. The CDR3 DNA sequence: TGTGCCAGCAAGGGGGGGAACACAGATACGCAGTATTTT.

The chain recombines TRBV18 with TRBJ2-3, with a tentative D call TRBD1 (6 bases). Trimming cost V 3 bases and J 2 bases, with 15 bases left between them. The CDR3 extends over 16 amino acids. CDR1 and CDR2 (germline): KGHSH, LQKENI. This CDR3 is CASSPVPPGVTDTQYF. The CDR3 nucleotides are TGTGCCAGCTCACCGGTTCCCCCAGGGGTCACAGATACGCAGTATTTT.

This chain joins TRBV15 and TRBJ1-1; TRBD1 might be the D (6 bases). Per the germline V gene, CDR1 is LNHNV and CDR2 is YYDKDF (reference sequence). This CDR3 contains 13 residues. The CDR3 DNA reads TGTGGCCACTCCCAGGGGCCGAACACTGAAGCTTTCTTT. Encoded protein: CGHSQGPNTEAFF.

The J gene is TRBJ2-7, the V gene TRBV15, with D uncertain. Germline CDR1 is LNHNV and CDR2 is YYDKDF (reference sequence). Trimming cost V 3 bases and J 7 bases, with 10 bases left between them. This CDR3 has 12 amino acids. In DNA form, the CDR3 reads TGTGCCACCAGCAGTGATGCGAGGGAGCAGTACTTC. Its protein is CATSSDAREQYF. The full variable domain, with the rest looked up from reference TRBV15 and TRBJ2-7, is DAMVIQNPRYQVTQFGKPVTLSCSQTLNHNVMYWYQQKSSQAPKLLFHYYDKDFNNEADTPDNFQSRRPNTSFCFLDIRSPGLGDTAMYLCATSSDAREQYFGPGTRLTVT.

The chain has TRBV7-2 and TRBJ1-1, with a weak D call TRBD1 (6 bases). There are 14 residues in the CDR3. The germline V and J ends were trimmed by 7 bases and 5 bases, with 17 bases remaining between them. Germline V CDR1 and CDR2: SGHTA, FQGNSA. CDR3 residues: CASTPQGPRTEAFF. In DNA, the CDR3 is TGTGCCAGCACCCCGCAGGGGCCTCGGACTGAAGCTTTCTTT.

The V call is TRBV7-9, the J call TRBJ2-1; TRBD2 is a possible D gene (6 bases). The CDR3 is made up of 15 amino acids. From germline, CDR1 is SEHNR and CDR2 FQNEAQ (reference sequence). Trimming took off 6 bases at V and 5 bases at J, with 17 bases between the two ends. The CDR3 DNA sequence: TGTGCCAGCAGACGGGGGAACCTCTTCGACAATGAGCAGTTCTTC. As protein: CASRRGNLFDNEQFF. Together with reference TRBV7-9 and TRBJ2-1, the CDR3 gives the full variable domain: DTGVSQNPRHKITKRGQNVTFRCDPISEHNRLYWYRQTLGQGPEFLTYFQNEAQLEKSRLLSDRFSAERPKGSFSTLEIQRTEQGDSAMYLCASRRGNLFDNEQFFGPGTRLTVL.

The genes are TRBV7-3 and TRBJ2-1, with D tentatively TRBD1 (7 bases). CDR1 SGHTA and CDR2 FQGTGA come from the germline V gene. V lost 2 bases and J lost 7, with 18 bases in between. The length of the CDR3 is 16 residues. The CDR3 is CASSLQGGLARNEQFF. CDR3 nucleotides: TGTGCCAGCAGCTTACAAGGGGGCCTAGCGAGAAATGAGCAGTTCTTC.

J is TRBJ1-5 and V is TRBV2; TRBD1 matches at 10 bases. The V gene's germline CDR1 is SNHLY and CDR2 FYNNEI. The V gene end was trimmed by 7 bases and the J gene end by 7 bases; junction bases not matched to a gene: 7. The CDR3 totals 14 residues. CDR3 amino acids: CASTADRGPQPQHF. CDR3 DNA: TGTGCCAGCACCGCAGACAGGGGGCCGCAGCCCCAGCATTTT.

On this clone: The same CDR3 is also encoded by other DNA sequences in this sample. The chain recombines TRBV5-5 with TRBJ1-5; D not certain. This CDR3 comprises 16 residues. From germline, CDR1 is SGHKS and CDR2 YYEKEE (reference sequence). With 1 base removed from V and 0 bases from J, the gap between germline ends came to 11 bases. In DNA form, the CDR3 reads TGTGCCAGCAGCTTGCGCCCGGACTATAGCAATCAGCCCCAGCATTTT. Protein product: CASSLRPDYSNQPQHF.

This clone showed up just once. V is TRBV15 and J is TRBJ2-5; 7 bases align to TRBD1. With V trimmed by 2 bases and J by 1 base, 7 bases remained unmatched. The CDR3 has 16 amino acids. Germline CDR1 LNHNV, CDR2 YYDKDF (reference sequence). CDR3 region: CATSRRLGQLQETQYF. CDR3 in DNA: TGTGCCACCAGCAGAAGACTGGGACAGCTCCAAGAGACCCAGTACTTC.

The rearrangement joins TRBV7-9 to TRBJ2-1; TRBD2 matches at 10 bases. Germline V gene data show CDR1 as SEHNR and CDR2 as FQNEAQ (reference sequence). V shed 4 bases, J shed 7 bases, and the junction held 7 bases outside the gene matches. CDR3 length: 15 amino acids. The CDR3 coding sequence is TGTGCCAGCAGCTCCCTAGCGGGGGAGTTAAATGAGCAGTTCTTC. Its protein is CASSSLAGELNEQFF. Combining the CDR3 with reference TRBV7-9 and TRBJ2-1 gives the whole variable domain DTGVSQNPRHKITKRGQNVTFRCDPISEHNRLYWYRQTLGQGPEFLTYFQNEAQLEKSRLLSDRFSAERPKGSFSTLEIQRTEQGDSAMYLCASSSLAGELNEQFFGPGTRLTVL.

The rearrangement uses TRBV5-1 and TRBJ2-7, with D possibly matching TRBD2 (5 bases). Germline CDR1 is SGHRS and CDR2 is YFSETQ. This CDR3 has 14 amino acids. Deletions cut 4 bases from V and 0 bases from J, with 11 bases between. The CDR3 protein is CASSRETNSYEQYF. The DNA for the CDR3 is TGCGCCAGCAGCCGAGAGACTAACTCCTACGAGCAGTACTTC.

The chain joins TRBV11-1 to TRBJ1-1; 8 positions agree with TRBD1. The CDR3 covers 14 residues. V shed 4 bases, J shed 3 bases, and the junction held 4 bases outside the gene matches. The V gene's germline CDR1 is SGHAT and CDR2 FQDESV (reference sequence). CDR3 sequence: CASSSYRGYTEAFF. CDR3 DNA: TGTGCCAGCAGCTCCTACAGGGGGTACACTGAAGCTTTCTTT.

The chain combines TRBV5-6 with TRBJ2-3; 7 bases agree with TRBD1. CDR1 and CDR2 from the germline V gene are SGHDT and YYEEEE. The CDR3 length is 16 residues. V shed 0 bases and J 4 bases; nucleotides not matched to a gene: 8. The CDR3 nucleotides are TGTGCCAGCAGCTTGGGCGAGACAGGGTATCCAGATACGCAGTATTTT. Protein: CASSLGETGYPDTQYF.

The V call is TRBV28, the J call TRBJ1-1; 7 bases are a match to TRBD1. The CDR3 is 15 residues long. The germline gives CDR1 MDHEN, CDR2 SYDVKM. The trim removed 3 bases at V and 4 bases at J, leaving 8 bases unmatched. The CDR3 sequence is CASSLKGAQGTEAFF. The CDR3 coding sequence is TGTGCCAGCAGTTTGAAGGGGGCGCAAGGCACTGAAGCTTTCTTT. The full variable domain, its missing parts supplied by reference TRBV28 and TRBJ1-1, is DVKVTQSSRYLVKRTGEKVFLECVQDMDHENMFWYRQDPGLGLRLIYFSYDVKMKEKGDIPEGYSVSREKKERFSLILESASTNQTSMYLCASSLKGAQGTEAFFGQGTRLTVV.

The V call is TRBV7-6, the J call TRBJ2-5; 8 bases are a match to TRBD2. J gave up 5 bases and V 5 bases, and 16 bases lay outside the gene matches. The CDR3 covers 17 residues. The V gene's germline CDR1 is SGHVS and CDR2 FNYEAQ. For the CDR3, the DNA is TGTGCCAGCAGCCCCCTGTGGCGGGAGGCGAGAATCGAGACCCAGTACTTC. It codes for CASSPLWREARIETQYF.

This clone turned up a few times. The chain joins TRBV23-1 to TRBJ1-5; 9 bases are shared with TRBD1. TRBV23-1 is labeled an ORF, and its function is uncertain. The CDR3 extends over 18 amino acids. V was pared by 0 bases and J by 1 base, with 7 bases of the junction left unmatched. As DNA, the CDR3 is TGCGCCAGCAGTCAATCGCTGGGACAGGGAACAAGCAATCAGCCCCAGCATTTT. Encoded protein: CASSQSLGQGTSNQPQHF.

This clone was picked up a small number of times. The CDR3 DNA follows: TGTGCCAGCAGCCCGGCCCCACAGGGGTCTGGCTACACCTTC. Protein product: CASSPAPQGSGYTF. The chain has TRBV9 and TRBJ1-2; 7 bases align to TRBD1. V lost 4 bases to trimming and J lost 7 bases; unmatched junction nucleotides: 10. The length of the CDR3 is 14 residues. Germline CDR1 and CDR2: SGDLS and YYNGEE.

This clone appeared a few times. V and J are TRBV6-5 and TRBJ2-7, with 11 bases that match TRBD2. Germline CDR1 MNHEY, CDR2 SVGAGI. This CDR3 contains 15 residues. Trimming cost V 6 bases and J 2 bases; bases outside gene matches: 6. CDR3 coding DNA: TGTGCCAGCAGCCCTAGCGGGGGGTCTCCCTACGAGCAGTACTTC. Protein: CASSPSGGSPYEQYF.

This rearrangement joins TRBV5-1 to TRBJ2-7; no clear D. The V end lost 10 bases, the J end lost 5 bases, and 16 bases lay between the germline ends. The CDR3 has 12 residues. Germline loops: CDR1 SGHRS, CDR2 YFSETQ. CDR3 in amino acids: CASRSSSNEQYF. In DNA form, the CDR3 reads TGCGCCTCCCGGTCGAGCTCAAACGAGCAGTACTTC.

CDR3 in DNA: TGTGCCAGCAGCCCGAACCCGGACAGCGGCTACACCTTC. Translating it yields CASSPNPDSGYTF. This chain uses TRBV7-6 with TRBJ1-2; D might be TRBD1 (6 bases). CDR3 length: 13 amino acids. CDR1 SGHVS and CDR2 FNYEAQ come from the germline V gene. Trimming removed 5 bases at V and 8 bases at J, with 15 bases between.

The chain recombines TRBV27 with TRBJ1-6; possible D gene TRBD1, 5 bases. V gave up 5 bases and J gave up 7 bases, with 15 bases separating them. CDR1 is MNHEY and CDR2 is SMNVEV in the germline V gene (reference sequence). The CDR3 runs 15 residues. The CDR3 nucleotides are TGTGCCAGCAGTACCGCGGAGGGGAGGAATTCACCCCTCCACTTT. Its translation is CASSTAEGRNSPLHF.

Only one count was recorded for this clone. In DNA, the CDR3 is TGTGCCAGCAGTGAAGTCTGGGGGGGTGCTCAGCCCCAGCATTTT. It yields the protein CASSEVWGGAQPQHF. The rearrangement joins TRBV6-1 to TRBJ1-5; D may be TRBD1 (5 bases). The CDR3 has 15 residues. Trimming stripped 1 base from V and 6 bases from J, with 13 bases between. CDR1 is MNHNS, CDR2 SASEGT, per germline.

The chain recombines TRBV11-2 with TRBJ1-5, with D perhaps matching TRBD1 (6 bases). The CDR3 spans 14 residues. The V end was cut by 2 bases, the J end by 5 bases, with 10 bases between. Germline V gives CDR1 SGHAT, CDR2 FQNNGV. As DNA, the CDR3 is TGTGCCAGCAGCTTAACAGGGTTGGATCAGCCCCAGCATTTT. Translated: CASSLTGLDQPQHF.

Only one count was recorded for this clone. V usage is TRBV30 and J usage is TRBJ1-6; TRBD1 matches 7 bases. CDR3 size: 16 residues. Per the germline V gene, CDR1 is GTSNPN and CDR2 is SVGIG (reference sequence). With 0 bases clipped from V and 8 bases from J, the junction kept 10 bases outside the gene matches. DNA for the CDR3: TGTGCCTGGAGTGTACTAGGGGGCGAGTCTGATTCACCCCTCCACTTT. Translation: CAWSVLGGESDSPLHF.